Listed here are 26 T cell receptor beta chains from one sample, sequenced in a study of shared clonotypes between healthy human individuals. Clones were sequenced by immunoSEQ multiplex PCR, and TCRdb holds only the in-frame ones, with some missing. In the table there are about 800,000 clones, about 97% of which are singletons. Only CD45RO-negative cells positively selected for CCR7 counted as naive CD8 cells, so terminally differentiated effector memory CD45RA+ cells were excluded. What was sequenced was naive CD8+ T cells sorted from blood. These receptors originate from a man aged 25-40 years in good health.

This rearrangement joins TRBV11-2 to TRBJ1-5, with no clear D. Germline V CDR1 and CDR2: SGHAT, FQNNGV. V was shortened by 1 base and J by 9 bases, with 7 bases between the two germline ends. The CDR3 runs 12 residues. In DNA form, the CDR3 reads TGTGCCAGCAGCTTAGGGGAGGGGCCCCAGCATTTT. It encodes CASSLGEGPQHF.

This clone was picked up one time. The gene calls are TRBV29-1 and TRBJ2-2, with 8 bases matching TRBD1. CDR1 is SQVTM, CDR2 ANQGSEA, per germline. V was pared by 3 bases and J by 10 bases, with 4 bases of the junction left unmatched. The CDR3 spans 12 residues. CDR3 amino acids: CSVEARGQELFF. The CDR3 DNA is TGCAGCGTTGAGGCCAGGGGGCAGGAGCTGTTTTTT.

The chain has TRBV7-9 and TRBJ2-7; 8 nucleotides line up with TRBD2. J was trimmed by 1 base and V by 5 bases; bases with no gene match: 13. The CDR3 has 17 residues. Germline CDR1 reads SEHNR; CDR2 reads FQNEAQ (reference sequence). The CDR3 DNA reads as TGTGCCAGCAGCGCAACGGGAGCGGGAGAGATATCCTACGAGCAGTACTTC. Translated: CASSATGAGEISYEQYF.

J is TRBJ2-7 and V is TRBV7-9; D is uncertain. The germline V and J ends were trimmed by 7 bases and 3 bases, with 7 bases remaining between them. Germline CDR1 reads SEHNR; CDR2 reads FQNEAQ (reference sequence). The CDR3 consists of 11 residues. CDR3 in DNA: TGTGCCAGCACCGGAGTCTACGAGCAGTACTTC. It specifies CASTGVYEQYF. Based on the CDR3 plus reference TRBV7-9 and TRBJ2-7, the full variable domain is DTGVSQNPRHKITKRGQNVTFRCDPISEHNRLYWYRQTLGQGPEFLTYFQNEAQLEKSRLLSDRFSAERPKGSFSTLEIQRTEQGDSAMYLCASTGVYEQYFGPGTRLTVT.

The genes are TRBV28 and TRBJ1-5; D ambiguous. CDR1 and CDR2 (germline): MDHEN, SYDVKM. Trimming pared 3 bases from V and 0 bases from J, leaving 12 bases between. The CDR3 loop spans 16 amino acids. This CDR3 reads CASSFGSGYSNQPQHF. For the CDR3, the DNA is TGTGCCAGCAGTTTTGGCTCGGGGTATAGCAATCAGCCCCAGCATTTT. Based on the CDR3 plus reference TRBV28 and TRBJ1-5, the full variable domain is DVKVTQSSRYLVKRTGEKVFLECVQDMDHENMFWYRQDPGLGLRLIYFSYDVKMKEKGDIPEGYSVSREKKERFSLILESASTNQTSMYLCASSFGSGYSNQPQHFGDGTRLSIL.

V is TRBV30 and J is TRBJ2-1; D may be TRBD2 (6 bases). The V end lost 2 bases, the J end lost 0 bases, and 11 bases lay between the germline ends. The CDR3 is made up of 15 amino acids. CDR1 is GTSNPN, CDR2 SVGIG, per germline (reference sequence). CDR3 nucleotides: TGTGCCTGGAGTTTCGGGAGCAGCTCCTACAATGAGCAGTTCTTC. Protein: CAWSFGSSSYNEQFF.

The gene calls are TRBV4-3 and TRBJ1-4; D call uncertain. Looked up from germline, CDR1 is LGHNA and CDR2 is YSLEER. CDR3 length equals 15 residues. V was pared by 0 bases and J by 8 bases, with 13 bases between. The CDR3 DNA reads TGCGCCAGCAGCCAAGATAATGGGTCGGGGGAAAAACTGTTTTTT. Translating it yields CASSQDNGSGEKLFF.

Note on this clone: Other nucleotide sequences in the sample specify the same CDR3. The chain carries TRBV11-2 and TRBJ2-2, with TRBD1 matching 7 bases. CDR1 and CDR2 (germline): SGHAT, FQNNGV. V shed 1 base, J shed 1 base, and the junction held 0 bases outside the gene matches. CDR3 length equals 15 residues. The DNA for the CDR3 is TGTGCCAGCAGCTTAGGGACAGGGAACACCGGGGAGCTGTTTTTT. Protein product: CASSLGTGNTGELFF.

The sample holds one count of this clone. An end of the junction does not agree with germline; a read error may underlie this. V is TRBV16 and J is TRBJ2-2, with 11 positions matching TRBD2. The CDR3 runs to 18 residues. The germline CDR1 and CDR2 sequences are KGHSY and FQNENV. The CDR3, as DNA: TGTGCCAGCACCCAAAGGCAACTAGCGGGAGAACCCACCGGGGAGCTGTTTTTT. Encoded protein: CASTQRQLAGEPTGELFF. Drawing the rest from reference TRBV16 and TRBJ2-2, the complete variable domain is GEEVAQTPKHLVRGEGQKAKLYCAPIKGHSYVFWYQQVLKNEFKFLISFQNENVFDETGMPKERFSAKCLPNSPCSLEIQATKLEDSAVYFCASTQRQLAGEPTGELFFGEGSRLTVL.

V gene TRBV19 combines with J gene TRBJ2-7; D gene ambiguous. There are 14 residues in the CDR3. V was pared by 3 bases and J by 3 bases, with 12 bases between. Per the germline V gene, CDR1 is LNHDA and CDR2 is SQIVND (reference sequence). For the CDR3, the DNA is TGTGCCAGTAGTATTTATATTGGGGTCTACGAGCAGTACTTC. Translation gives CASSIYIGVYEQYF.

The CDR3 region has the DNA TGTGCCAGCAGTGAAAGTTGGGCAGCGAGGGGCACAGATACGCAGTATTTT. Translating it yields CASSESWAARGTDTQYF. This sequence joins TRBV6-1 and TRBJ2-3; D is perhaps TRBD2 (5 bases). Germline V gene data show CDR1 as MNHNS and CDR2 as SASEGT. The CDR3 runs to 17 residues. Trimming shortened V by 2 bases and J by 1 base, and 16 bases separated the two germline ends.

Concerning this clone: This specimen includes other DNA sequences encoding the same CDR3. For the CDR3, the DNA is TGTGCCAGCAGCTTAGTACTAGACTCCTACAATGAGCAGTTCTTC. This sequence encodes CASSLVLDSYNEQFF. V and J are TRBV7-9 and TRBJ2-1; possible D gene TRBD2, 5 bases. V was pared by 1 base and J by 0 bases, with 7 bases between. The CDR3 is 15 amino acids. Germline loops: CDR1 SEHNR, CDR2 FQNEAQ (reference sequence).

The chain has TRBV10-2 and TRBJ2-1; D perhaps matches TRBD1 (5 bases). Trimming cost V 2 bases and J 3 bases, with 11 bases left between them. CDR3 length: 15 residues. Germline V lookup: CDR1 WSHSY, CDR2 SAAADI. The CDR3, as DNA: TGCGCCAGCAGTGAGCCACAGGTAAACTACAATGAGCAGTTCTTC. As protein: CASSEPQVNYNEQFF.

CDR3 DNA: TGTGCCAGCAGCTTAGGGCAGGGGGACTCCTACGAGCAGTACTTC. Encoded protein: CASSLGQGDSYEQYF. The rearrangement links TRBV7-6 to TRBJ2-7; TRBD1 aligns across 7 bases. Germline trimming cut 1 base from V and 0 bases from J; bases unmatched to any gene: 3. CDR3 length: 15 amino acids. Germline V gene lookup returns CDR1 SGHVS and CDR2 FNYEAQ.

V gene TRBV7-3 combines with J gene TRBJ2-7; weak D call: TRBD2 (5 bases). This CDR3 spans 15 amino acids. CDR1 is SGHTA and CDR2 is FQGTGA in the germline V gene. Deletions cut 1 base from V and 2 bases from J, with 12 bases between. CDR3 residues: CASSLIGGPAYEQYF. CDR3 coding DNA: TGTGCCAGCAGCTTAATTGGAGGACCTGCCTACGAGCAGTACTTC.

CDR3 in amino acids: CAISDLGYGYTF. In DNA, the CDR3 is TGTGCCATCAGTGACTTGGGCTATGGCTACACCTTC. The chain has TRBV10-3 and TRBJ1-2, with no clear D. Germline-derived CDR1 and CDR2 are ENHRY and SYGVKD. The CDR3 is 12 amino acids. V was trimmed by 3 bases and J by 4 bases, leaving 6 bases between them.

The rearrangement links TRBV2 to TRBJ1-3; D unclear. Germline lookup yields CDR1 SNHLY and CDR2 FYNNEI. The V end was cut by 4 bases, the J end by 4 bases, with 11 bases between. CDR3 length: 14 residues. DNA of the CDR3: TGTGCCAGCAGTGGAGGTGCTGTCGGAAACACCATATATTTT. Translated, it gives CASSGGAVGNTIYF.

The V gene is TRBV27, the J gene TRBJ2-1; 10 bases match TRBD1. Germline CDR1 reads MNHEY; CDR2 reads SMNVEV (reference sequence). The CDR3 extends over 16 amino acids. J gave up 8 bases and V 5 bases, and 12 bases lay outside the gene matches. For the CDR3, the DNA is TGTGCCAGCAGTGAGATCGGGACAGGGGATTTGGATGAGCAGTTCTTC. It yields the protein CASSEIGTGDLDEQFF.

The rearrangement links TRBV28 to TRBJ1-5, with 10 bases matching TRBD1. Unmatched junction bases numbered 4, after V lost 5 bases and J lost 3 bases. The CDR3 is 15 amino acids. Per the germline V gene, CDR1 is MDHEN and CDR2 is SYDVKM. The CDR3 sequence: CASSPGQGINQPQHF. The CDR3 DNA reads TGTGCCAGCAGTCCGGGACAGGGGATCAATCAGCCCCAGCATTTT.

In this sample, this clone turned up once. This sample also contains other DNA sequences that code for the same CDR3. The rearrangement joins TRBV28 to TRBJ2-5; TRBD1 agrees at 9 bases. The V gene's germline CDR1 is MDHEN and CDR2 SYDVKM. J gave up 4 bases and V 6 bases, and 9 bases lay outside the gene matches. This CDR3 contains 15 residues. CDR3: CASSPRTGDGETQYF. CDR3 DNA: TGTGCCAGCAGCCCAAGGACAGGGGATGGAGAGACCCAGTACTTC. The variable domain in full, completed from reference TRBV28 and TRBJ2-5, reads DVKVTQSSRYLVKRTGEKVFLECVQDMDHENMFWYRQDPGLGLRLIYFSYDVKMKEKGDIPEGYSVSREKKERFSLILESASTNQTSMYLCASSPRTGDGETQYFGPGTRLLVL.

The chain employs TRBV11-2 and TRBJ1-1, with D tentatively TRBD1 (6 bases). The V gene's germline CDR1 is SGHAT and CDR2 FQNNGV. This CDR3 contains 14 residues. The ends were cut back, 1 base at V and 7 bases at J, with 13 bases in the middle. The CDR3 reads CASSLADSGYEAFF. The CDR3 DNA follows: TGTGCCAGCAGCTTAGCGGACAGCGGATATGAAGCTTTCTTT.

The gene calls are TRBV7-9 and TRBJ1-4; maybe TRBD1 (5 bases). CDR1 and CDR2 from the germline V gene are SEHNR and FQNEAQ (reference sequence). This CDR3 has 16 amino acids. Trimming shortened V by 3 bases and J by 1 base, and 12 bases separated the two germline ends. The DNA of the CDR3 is TGTGCCAGCAGCTTCGACAGCGACCTAACTAATGAAAAACTGTTTTTT. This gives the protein CASSFDSDLTNEKLFF.

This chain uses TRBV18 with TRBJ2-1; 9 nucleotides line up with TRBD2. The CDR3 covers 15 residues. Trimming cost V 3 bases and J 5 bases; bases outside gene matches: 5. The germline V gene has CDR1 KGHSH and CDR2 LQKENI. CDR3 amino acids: CASSPLGLADNEQFF. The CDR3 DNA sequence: TGTGCCAGCTCACCTCTGGGACTAGCAGACAATGAGCAGTTCTTC.

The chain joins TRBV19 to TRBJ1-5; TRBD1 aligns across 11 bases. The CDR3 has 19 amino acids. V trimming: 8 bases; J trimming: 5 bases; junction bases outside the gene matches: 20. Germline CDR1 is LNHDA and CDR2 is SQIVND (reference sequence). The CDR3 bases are TGTGCCAGTTCAAACCCCCCGTCGATACGGGACAGGGGGGATCAGCCCCAGCATTTT. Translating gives CASSNPPSIRDRGDQPQHF.

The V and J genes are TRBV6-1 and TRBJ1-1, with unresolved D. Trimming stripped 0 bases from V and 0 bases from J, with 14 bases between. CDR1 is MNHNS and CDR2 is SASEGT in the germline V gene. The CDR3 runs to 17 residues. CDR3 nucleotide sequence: TGTGCCAGCAGTGAAGCAGTTACGATGGAGATGAACACTGAAGCTTTCTTT. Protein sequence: CASSEAVTMEMNTEAFF.

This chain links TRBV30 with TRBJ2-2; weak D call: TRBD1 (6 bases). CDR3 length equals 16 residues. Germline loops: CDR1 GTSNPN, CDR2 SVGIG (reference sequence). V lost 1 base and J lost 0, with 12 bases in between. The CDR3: CAWSATGTPNTGELFF. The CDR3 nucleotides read TGTGCCTGGAGTGCTACCGGGACACCGAACACCGGGGAGCTGTTTTTT. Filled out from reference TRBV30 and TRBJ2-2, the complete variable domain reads SQTIHQWPATLVQPVGSPLSLECTVEGTSNPNLYWYRQAAGRGLQLLFYSVGIGQISSEVPQNLSASRPQDRQFILSSKKLLLSDSGFYLCAWSATGTPNTGELFFGEGSRLTVL.